One and the same sample provided the 28 T cell receptor beta chains below, sequenced in a study of blood T cell repertoires in COVID-19. The assay was immunoSEQ multiplex PCR, and TCRdb's table has in-frame clones only and misses some. The data show hundreds of thousands of clones, with nearly 90% seen just once and roughly 1% held by the top ten. Sequencing was carried out using peripheral blood. The receptors come from a woman in her thirties or forties with COVID-19, enrolled during active disease.

The J gene is TRBJ2-7, the V gene TRBV3-1 (or the pseudogene TRBV3-2); the D is unclear. From germline, CDR1 is LGHDT and CDR2 YNNKEL (reference sequence). The CDR3 totals 13 residues. V was shortened by 4 bases and J by 1 base, with 8 bases between the two germline ends. In DNA, the CDR3 is TGTGCCAGCAGCCGGCAGAAATCCTACGAGCAGTACTTC. Protein product: CASSRQKSYEQYF.

The chain is built from TRBV28 and TRBJ1-1, with TRBD1 identical over 7 bases. Per the germline V gene, CDR1 is MDHEN and CDR2 is SYDVKM. V lost 7 bases, J lost 3 bases, and 5 bases stayed unmatched. The CDR3 is made up of 13 amino acids. CDR3 DNA: TGTGCCAGCACGCGGCAGGGGGACACTGAAGCTTTCTTT. Its translation is CASTRQGDTEAFF.

This rearrangement joins TRBV30 to TRBJ2-2, with 8 bases lining up with TRBD1. The CDR3 is 14 residues long. Germline trimming cut 5 bases from V and 1 base from J; bases unmatched to any gene: 3. CDR1 GTSNPN and CDR2 SVGIG come from the germline V gene (reference sequence). The CDR3 loop is CAWSGTGNTGELFF. CDR3 in DNA: TGTGCCTGGTCCGGGACAGGGAACACCGGGGAGCTGTTTTTT.

The chain employs TRBV2 and TRBJ1-6; D unclear. The germline V and J ends were trimmed by 4 bases and 10 bases, with 14 bases remaining between them. CDR3 length: 14 amino acids. Germline V gene sequence: CDR1 SNHLY, CDR2 FYNNEI. The CDR3 nucleotides are TGTGCCAGCAGTGTGGAGGGTTCGGGATCACCCCTCCACTTT. Translated, it gives CASSVEGSGSPLHF. The variable domain in full, with the rest retrieved from reference TRBV2 and TRBJ1-6, is EPEVTQTPSHQVTQMGQEVILRCVPISNHLYFYWYRQILGQKVEFLVSFYNNEISEKSEIFDDQFSVERPDGSNFTLKIRSTKLEDSAMYFCASSVEGSGSPLHFGNGTRLTVT.

The chain couples TRBV5-1 to TRBJ2-7; the D gene is possibly TRBD1 (6 bases). This CDR3 has 13 residues. V dropped 5 bases and J dropped 6 bases, with 15 bases sitting between them. Germline lookup yields CDR1 SGHRS and CDR2 YFSETQ. CDR3 protein: CASSFGTPGEQYF. CDR3 DNA sequence: TGCGCCAGCAGTTTCGGGACACCGGGCGAGCAGTACTTC.

V usage is TRBV7-9 and J usage is TRBJ2-1; D gene unclear. V was clipped by 5 bases and J by 12 bases, with 11 bases between them. Germline loops: CDR1 SEHNR, CDR2 FQNEAQ (reference sequence). This CDR3 has 11 residues. As DNA, the CDR3 is TGTGCCAGCAGCCCTGACAACTTGCAGTTCTTC. Its protein product is CASSPDNLQFF.

This rearrangement joins TRBV27 to TRBJ2-5; D perhaps matches TRBD1 (6 bases). CDR3 length: 16 residues. Germline lookup yields CDR1 MNHEY and CDR2 SMNVEV (reference sequence). V dropped 5 bases and J dropped 4 bases, with 20 bases sitting between them. The CDR3 loop reads CASSPRQEGFSETQYF. The CDR3 DNA follows: TGTGCCAGCAGTCCTCGACAGGAAGGATTTTCAGAGACCCAGTACTTC.

In DNA, the CDR3 is TGTGCCACCAGTGATCCCCACTCTGGGGCCAACGTCCTGACTTTC. This encodes CATSDPHSGANVLTF. The V call is TRBV24-1, the J call TRBJ2-6; D unresolved. Trimming left V 3 bases short and J 0 bases short, with 5 bases between. Germline V gene lookup returns CDR1 KGHDR and CDR2 SFDVKD. The CDR3 consists of 15 residues.

On this clone itself: This sample also contains other DNA sequences that code for the same CDR3. The chain is built from TRBV18 and TRBJ1-6; 8 nucleotides line up with TRBD1. Germline assignment: CDR1 KGHSH and CDR2 LQKENI. V was pared by 4 bases and J by 7 bases, with 3 bases of the junction left unmatched. CDR3 size: 14 residues. DNA of the CDR3: TGTGCCAGCTCACTTAACAGGGGGAATTCACCCCTCCACTTT. Translating gives CASSLNRGNSPLHF.

This clone was counted a few times. V is TRBV13 and J is TRBJ1-1; D is possibly TRBD1 (5 bases). Germline CDR1 and CDR2: PRHDT and FYEKMQ (reference sequence). The CDR3 is 16 residues long. V was clipped by 4 bases and J by 0 bases, with 15 bases between them. For the CDR3, the DNA is TGTGCCAGCAGCTCCAGCCACGGGGGGTTGAACACTGAAGCTTTCTTT. This translates into CASSSSHGGLNTEAFF.

CDR3 nucleotides: TGCGCCAGCAGCCAAGTCTACGGAGGGCCTGGAACCGTCTACAATGAGCAGTTCTTC. Its protein is CASSQVYGGPGTVYNEQFF. The rearrangement joins TRBV4-1 to TRBJ2-1, with TRBD2 as a possible D gene (6 bases). The CDR3 spans 19 residues. Germline V gives CDR1 MGHRA, CDR2 YSYEKL. V lost 1 base and J 3 bases, leaving 22 bases between the germline ends.

In this sample, this clone turned up a few times. The chain carries TRBV9 and TRBJ2-3, with a weak D call TRBD2 (5 bases). CDR3 length equals 14 residues. Germline CDR1 reads SGDLS; CDR2 reads YYNGEE. V dropped 0 bases and J dropped 5 bases, with 10 bases sitting between them. CDR3: CASSVGPAGDTQYF. CDR3 nucleotide sequence: TGTGCCAGCAGCGTAGGCCCGGCGGGAGATACGCAGTATTTT. Full variable domain (outside the CDR3, taken from reference TRBV9 and TRBJ2-3): DSGVTQTPKHLITATGQRVTLRCSPRSGDLSVYWYQQSLDQGLQFLIQYYNGEERAKGNILERFSAQQFPDLHSELNLSSLELGDSALYFCASSVGPAGDTQYFGPGTRLTVL.

The chain uses TRBV5-1 and TRBJ2-5; perhaps TRBD1 as D (7 bases). The CDR3 contains 14 residues. Germline assignment: CDR1 SGHRS and CDR2 YFSETQ. The V and J ends lost 0 bases and 4 bases respectively, with 10 bases between them. CDR3: CASSLAGGGETQYF. CDR3 nucleotide sequence: TGCGCCAGCAGCTTGGCAGGGGGAGGAGAGACCCAGTACTTC.

In its sample, this clone was seen a few times. The CDR3 is CASSISPGYEQYF. CDR3 nucleotide sequence: TGTGCCAGTAGTATCTCTCCGGGGTACGAGCAGTACTTC. This chain joins TRBV19 and TRBJ2-7, with a tentative D call TRBD2 (5 bases). V lost 3 bases to trimming and J lost 4 bases, with 10 bases between them. Germline assignment: CDR1 LNHDA and CDR2 SQIVND (reference sequence). This CDR3 region has 13 residues. Full variable domain (remainder filled in from reference TRBV19 and TRBJ2-7): DGGITQSPKYLFRKEGQNVTLSCEQNLNHDAMYWYRQDPGQGLRLIYYSQIVNDFQKGDIAEGYSVSREKKESFPLTVTSAQKNPTAFYLCASSISPGYEQYFGPGTRLTVT.

This sequence joins TRBV20-1 and TRBJ1-4, with a possible D match to TRBD1 (5 bases). CDR3 length equals 13 residues. From germline, CDR1 is DFQATT and CDR2 SNEGSKA (reference sequence). V lost 3 bases, J lost 8 bases, and 13 bases lay in between. The chain's CDR3 is CSASRGQEEKLFF. The DNA of the CDR3 is TGCAGTGCTAGTAGGGGCCAGGAAGAAAAACTGTTTTTT.

This chain links TRBV27 with TRBJ2-3; the match to TRBD1 covers 8 bases. The germline V gene has CDR1 MNHEY and CDR2 SMNVEV (reference sequence). This CDR3 has 19 residues. V lost 7 bases, J lost 0 bases, and 18 bases stayed unmatched. The DNA of the CDR3 is TGTGCCAGCACCTCATTCGCTCGGACAGGGCAACCTAGCACAGATACGCAGTATTTT. It is translated as CASTSFARTGQPSTDTQYF.

The chain links TRBV6-5 to TRBJ2-1; a possible D gene is TRBD1 (5 bases). The CDR3 consists of 14 residues. Trimming shortened V by 1 base and J by 8 bases, and 12 bases separated the two germline ends. In germline, CDR1 is MNHEY, CDR2 SVGAGI. The CDR3 DNA reads as TGTGCCAGCAGTTACTTGGACAAGGTCGATGAGCAGTTCTTC. It encodes CASSYLDKVDEQFF.

The chain carries TRBV28 and TRBJ1-2; 11 bases line up with TRBD1. V shed 4 bases, J shed 5 bases, and the junction held 3 bases outside the gene matches. Germline lookup yields CDR1 MDHEN and CDR2 SYDVKM. This CDR3 has 14 amino acids. CDR3 nucleotides: TGTGCCAGCAGTTCCGGGACAGGGGGGTATGGCTACACCTTC. This codes for CASSSGTGGYGYTF.

This clone was observed a single time. The chain combines TRBV6-6 with TRBJ1-4; no firm D call. Trimming removed 4 bases at V and 4 bases at J, with 10 bases between. The CDR3 runs 14 residues. In germline, CDR1 is MNHNY, CDR2 SVGAGI (reference sequence). The CDR3 here is CASSLSGFNEKLFF. DNA for the CDR3: TGTGCCAGCAGTTTATCGGGTTTTAATGAAAAACTGTTTTTT.

This chain connects TRBV4-3 to TRBJ2-7; D ambiguous. The germline V gene encodes CDR1 LGHNA and CDR2 YSLEER. The V end was cut by 0 bases, the J end by 3 bases, with 12 bases between. CDR3 length equals 15 residues. The CDR3: CASSQEGRFNYEQYF. CDR3 coding DNA: TGCGCCAGCAGCCAAGAAGGCAGGTTCAACTACGAGCAGTACTTC.

This rearrangement joins TRBV24-1 to TRBJ2-7; TRBD1 agrees at 10 bases. The V segment lost 4 bases and the J segment 5 bases; nucleotides outside the gene matches: 19. Germline values: CDR1 KGHDR, CDR2 SFDVKD. CDR3 length: 19 residues. In nucleotides, the CDR3 is TGTGCCACCAGTGACGCGCCCCAGGGGGGGACAGGGGATCTCCACGAGCAGTACTTC. Amino acid sequence: CATSDAPQGGTGDLHEQYF.

This chain joins TRBV5-6 and TRBJ2-3, with 12 bases aligning to TRBD2. The CDR3 length is 17 residues. The germline V gene encodes CDR1 SGHDT and CDR2 YYEEEE. The J segment lost 2 bases and the V segment lost 0 bases, leaving 4 bases of the junction unmatched. The DNA for the CDR3 is TGTGCCAGCAGCTTGGTTCTAGCGGGAGGGAACACAGATACGCAGTATTTT. The encoded protein is CASSLVLAGGNTDTQYF.

This clone was seen a single time. This chain joins TRBV27 and TRBJ1-2; D not certain. The V and J ends lost 2 bases and 3 bases respectively, with 13 bases between them. This CDR3 comprises 15 residues. Germline V gene sequence: CDR1 MNHEY, CDR2 SMNVEV (reference sequence). The CDR3 DNA reads TGTGCCAGCAGTTTAAAGCGGACTTGGGACTATGGCTACACCTTC. Its translation is CASSLKRTWDYGYTF.

The chain combines TRBV28 with TRBJ1-1, with D unresolved. The germline gives CDR1 MDHEN, CDR2 SYDVKM. CDR3 size: 14 residues. V was clipped by 6 bases and J by 1 base, with 12 bases between them. CDR3 in amino acids: CASRKVGGNTEAFF. The CDR3, as DNA: TGTGCCAGCAGGAAGGTAGGAGGGAACACTGAAGCTTTCTTT.

The V gene is TRBV5-1, the J gene TRBJ1-4, with 7 bases identical to TRBD1. CDR1 and CDR2 (germline): SGHRS, YFSETQ. V lost 0 bases and J lost 7; bases outside the gene matches: 6. The CDR3 spans 15 residues. This chain's CDR3 is CASSLAHRGGEKLFF. The CDR3 region has the DNA TGCGCCAGCAGCTTGGCTCACAGGGGAGGTGAAAAACTGTTTTTT.

This rearrangement joins TRBV5-8 to TRBJ2-7; possibly TRBD1 for D (5 bases). The CDR3 is made up of 14 amino acids. The V end lost 5 bases, the J end lost 2 bases, and 14 bases lay between the germline ends. Germline V CDR1 and CDR2: SGHTS, YDEGEE. CDR3 in amino acids: CASRQVRLTYEQYF. CDR3 DNA sequence: TGTGCCAGCAGACAGGTCCGCTTAACCTACGAGCAGTACTTC.

This sequence joins TRBV28 and TRBJ1-4; weak D call: TRBD1 (6 bases). CDR3 length: 15 amino acids. Germline CDR1 MDHEN, CDR2 SYDVKM. V was pared by 5 bases and J by 8 bases, with 18 bases between. CDR3 amino acids: CASSALGGKREKLFF. The CDR3 coding sequence is TGTGCCAGCAGTGCCCTAGGGGGTAAGAGGGAAAAACTGTTTTTT.

This clone was detected only a few times. V and J are TRBV2 and TRBJ1-5; D possibly corresponds to TRBD1 (5 bases). This CDR3 has 15 residues. Trimming took 3 bases from V and 2 from J, leaving 11 bases between them. The germline V gene encodes CDR1 SNHLY and CDR2 FYNNEI. This CDR3 reads CASSDRARGNQPQHF. Here the CDR3 DNA reads TGTGCCAGCAGTGACAGGGCTCGCGGCAATCAGCCCCAGCATTTT.